The 23 T cell receptor beta chains below all came from one sample that was sequenced in a study of blood T cell repertoires in COVID-19. Measured with immunoSEQ multiplex PCR; TCRdb has only the in-frame clones, and not every one. The table lists under 100,000 clones, 75% to 85% of them singletons. Specimen: peripheral blood. These receptors came from a man aged 60-69 years with COVID-19, enrolled during active disease.

V usage is TRBV6-5 and J usage is TRBJ1-2; perhaps TRBD1 as D (6 bases). The CDR3 is 13 amino acids. V lost 11 bases to trimming and J lost 6 bases, with 19 bases between them. The germline V gene has CDR1 MNHEY and CDR2 SVGAGI. This chain's CDR3 is CASQGYLLDGYTF. CDR3 coding DNA: TGTGCCTCCCAGGGGTATCTCCTCGATGGCTACACCTTC.

This rearrangement joins TRBV6-5 to TRBJ1-5; a possible D gene is TRBD1 (5 bases). Germline V gene sequence: CDR1 MNHEY, CDR2 SVGAGI. V lost 6 bases and J lost 0, with 12 bases in between. This CDR3 region has 15 residues. CDR3 in DNA: TGTGCCAGCAGCCTAGACAGTACTAGCAATCAGCCCCAGCATTTT. Translated: CASSLDSTSNQPQHF.

The CDR3 DNA reads as TGTGCCAGCAGCTTAGATAACCCGAGACAGGGGATCGGAAACACCATATATTTT. The encoded protein is CASSLDNPRQGIGNTIYF. The chain carries TRBV7-3 and TRBJ1-3, with 8 bases that match TRBD1. Germline CDR1 and CDR2: SGHTA and FQGTGA. The CDR3 loop spans 18 amino acids. The V segment lost 2 bases and the J segment 4 bases; nucleotides outside the gene matches: 13. Variable domain in full (rest from reference TRBV7-3 and TRBJ1-3): GAGVSQTPSNKVTEKGKYVELRCDPISGHTALYWYRQSLGQGPEFLIYFQGTGAADDSGLPNDRFFAVRPEGSVSTLKIQRTERGDSAVYLCASSLDNPRQGIGNTIYFGEGSWLTVV.

The chain uses TRBV6-1 and TRBJ2-7; D may be TRBD1 (8 bases). This CDR3 has 14 amino acids. Germline V gives CDR1 MNHNS, CDR2 SASEGT. V shed 6 bases and J shed 6 bases, with 18 bases lying between them. The CDR3 DNA reads TGTGCCAGCAGAGACAGGGGAGGGACTGCCGAGCAGTACTTC. This encodes CASRDRGGTAEQYF.

This sequence joins TRBV6-1 and TRBJ2-7; D not resolved. The CDR3 totals 15 residues. In germline, CDR1 is MNHNS, CDR2 SASEGT. The ends were cut back, 3 bases at V and 1 base at J, with 13 bases in the middle. The CDR3 DNA reads as TGTGCCAGCAGTGACGCGTCCGTTCCTTCCTACGAGCAGTACTTC. Protein: CASSDASVPSYEQYF.

The chain combines TRBV6-5 with TRBJ1-4, with TRBD1 identical over 11 bases. The CDR3 runs 14 residues. CDR1 and CDR2 (germline): MNHEY, SVGAGI. The V gene end was trimmed by 6 bases and the J gene end by 9 bases; junction bases not matched to a gene: 6. The CDR3 here is CASSYGTGGQKLFF. Here the CDR3 DNA reads TGTGCCAGCAGCTACGGGACAGGGGGTCAAAAACTGTTTTTT.

The gene calls are TRBV5-1 and TRBJ2-3, with D tentatively TRBD1 (6 bases). The CDR3 runs to 16 residues. The V gene's germline CDR1 is SGHRS and CDR2 YFSETQ. The ends were cut back, 0 bases at V and 3 bases at J, with 14 bases in the middle. The CDR3 loop is CASSLGAGALTDTQYF. CDR3 bases: TGCGCCAGCAGCTTGGGGGCAGGGGCCCTAACAGATACGCAGTATTTT.

Written as DNA, the CDR3 is TGTGCCAGCAGCTTGGGGGACTACACTGAAGCTTTCTTT. This codes for CASSLGDYTEAFF. The J gene is TRBJ1-1, the V gene TRBV5-6; tentatively, D is TRBD1 (5 bases). Germline V gives CDR1 SGHDT, CDR2 YYEEEE. The CDR3 runs to 13 residues. The germline V and J ends were trimmed by 0 bases and 3 bases, with 6 bases remaining between them.

A few counts support this clone. The chain joins TRBV9 to TRBJ2-1; possibly TRBD1 for D (6 bases). Looked up from germline, CDR1 is SGDLS and CDR2 is YYNGEE. V dropped 0 bases and J dropped 4 bases, with 14 bases sitting between them. The CDR3 contains 16 residues. DNA of the CDR3: TGTGCCAGCAGCGTAGCTGAGGGGGAGTCTTACAATGAGCAGTTCTTC. Translated: CASSVAEGESYNEQFF.

The chain is built from TRBV9 and TRBJ2-1, with TRBD1 identical over 11 bases. This CDR3 spans 15 amino acids. V lost 3 bases, J lost 12 bases, and 11 bases stayed unmatched. Looked up from germline, CDR1 is SGDLS and CDR2 is YYNGEE. In DNA, the CDR3 is TGTGCCAGCAGCGATCCGGGACAGGGGGTATTTGGGCAGTTCTTC. Translation gives CASSDPGQGVFGQFF.

The chain recombines TRBV2 with TRBJ1-2; D is uncertain. The CDR3 is 15 amino acids. Per germline, CDR1 SNHLY and CDR2 FYNNEI. The ends were cut back, 6 bases at V and 2 bases at J, with 16 bases in the middle. This chain's CDR3 is CASRPTGVKNYGYTF. The CDR3, as DNA: TGTGCCAGCAGGCCAACCGGGGTTAAAAACTATGGCTACACCTTC.

This chain links TRBV6-6 with TRBJ2-2, with TRBD1 matching 7 bases. The length of the CDR3 is 15 residues. The ends lost 0 bases at V and 6 bases at J; junction bases unmatched: 4. Germline CDR1 MNHNY, CDR2 SVGAGI (reference sequence). CDR3: CASSYSGGLAGELFF. CDR3 nucleotides: TGTGCCAGCAGTTACTCAGGGGGCTTAGCCGGGGAGCTGTTTTTT.

The chain employs TRBV9 and TRBJ1-2; a weak D match, TRBD1 (6 bases). The ends were cut back, 3 bases at V and 4 bases at J, with 19 bases in the middle. The CDR3 extends over 16 amino acids. Germline loops: CDR1 SGDLS, CDR2 YYNGEE. The CDR3 region is CASSARQVSAFYGYTF. CDR3 nucleotide sequence: TGTGCCAGCAGCGCCCGACAGGTATCGGCCTTCTATGGCTACACCTTC.

The chain recombines TRBV4-1 with TRBJ2-5; 7 nucleotides agree with TRBD2. The CDR3 consists of 17 residues. With 0 bases clipped from V and 7 bases from J, the junction kept 14 bases outside the gene matches. Germline V gene lookup returns CDR1 MGHRA and CDR2 YSYEKL. CDR3 amino acids: CASSQDAGGGSWGTQYF. The CDR3 DNA follows: TGCGCCAGCAGCCAAGATGCGGGCGGCGGGAGTTGGGGGACCCAGTACTTC.

This chain joins TRBV11-2 and TRBJ2-1, with TRBD1 identical over 12 bases. Germline CDR1 is SGHAT and CDR2 is FQNNGV. The V segment lost 5 bases and the J segment 0 bases; nucleotides outside the gene matches: 11. CDR3 length: 19 amino acids. CDR3 loop: CASSLRGQGAIGSYNEQFF. The DNA for the CDR3 is TGTGCCAGCAGCCTGCGGGGACAGGGGGCGATCGGCTCCTACAATGAGCAGTTCTTC.

This clone was counted once. The rearrangement joins TRBV27 to TRBJ2-3, with 12 bases lining up with TRBD1. Losses at the gene ends were 4 bases for V and 4 bases for J; bases not matched to a gene: 3. Germline V gene lookup returns CDR1 MNHEY and CDR2 SMNVEV (reference sequence). This CDR3 is built from 15 residues. The CDR3 nucleotides read TGTGCCAGCAGTTGGGGGACAGGGGGCCCAGATACGCAGTATTTT. This sequence encodes CASSWGTGGPDTQYF.

CDR3: CASSTLRGSTDTQYF. The DNA for the CDR3 is TGCGCCAGCAGCACCTTGCGGGGGAGCACAGATACGCAGTATTTT. The chain links TRBV5-1 to TRBJ2-3, with TRBD2 matching over 7 bases. The germline V gene has CDR1 SGHRS and CDR2 YFSETQ. CDR3 length: 15 amino acids. V lost 4 bases to trimming and J lost 0 bases; unmatched junction nucleotides: 5.

V is TRBV7-2 and J is TRBJ1-1; D gene unclear. V was shortened by 2 bases and J by 5 bases, with 12 bases between the two germline ends. The CDR3 is made up of 14 amino acids. Germline CDR1 is SGHTA and CDR2 is FQGNSA. CDR3 loop: CASSLTGRETEAFF. The CDR3 DNA follows: TGTGCCAGCAGCTTAACCGGGAGGGAAACTGAAGCTTTCTTT.

This clone was observed a single time. The rearrangement uses TRBV7-2 and TRBJ2-7; TRBD1 agrees at 9 bases. CDR1 SGHTA and CDR2 FQGNSA come from the germline V gene. The CDR3 loop spans 15 amino acids. V shed 8 bases, J shed 4 bases, and the junction held 12 bases outside the gene matches. The DNA of the CDR3 is TGTGCCAGCCAAACCCGACAGGGGGGTAGTTACGAGCAGTACTTC. Protein product: CASQTRQGGSYEQYF.

The rearrangement uses TRBV12-3 or TRBV12-4 and TRBJ1-2, with D perhaps matching TRBD1 (5 bases). V lost 5 bases and J 8 bases, leaving 9 bases between the germline ends. This CDR3 spans 11 amino acids. CDR3 DNA: TGTGCCAGCAGTGCAGGGTTAGGCTACACCTTC. Its translation: CASSAGLGYTF.

This clone occurred many times. This chain links TRBV5-4 with TRBJ2-2; D ambiguous. Germline lookup yields CDR1 SGHNT and CDR2 YYREEE (reference sequence). The CDR3 covers 13 residues. Trimming pared 0 bases from V and 4 bases from J, leaving 4 bases between. CDR3 DNA sequence: TGTGCCAGCAGCTTGGGCAGCACCGGGGAGCTGTTTTTT. Translated: CASSLGSTGELFF.

This chain links TRBV5-8 with TRBJ1-1; TRBD1 is a possible D gene (6 bases). Looked up from germline, CDR1 is SGHTS and CDR2 is YDEGEE. The V and J ends lost 4 bases and 0 bases respectively, with 16 bases between them. There are 16 residues in the CDR3. The CDR3 bases are TGTGCCAGCAGCCCACGGACAGCCAAGTTGAACACTGAAGCTTTCTTT. Amino acids: CASSPRTAKLNTEAFF.

V is TRBV30 and J is TRBJ1-1; 8 positions match TRBD1. Germline V lookup: CDR1 GTSNPN, CDR2 SVGIG (reference sequence). J lost 7 bases, V lost 3 bases, and 7 bases had no gene match. The CDR3 runs 13 residues. The CDR3 loop is CAWSRRGRGEAFF. DNA for the CDR3: TGTGCCTGGAGCCGCAGGGGGCGGGGTGAAGCTTTCTTT.